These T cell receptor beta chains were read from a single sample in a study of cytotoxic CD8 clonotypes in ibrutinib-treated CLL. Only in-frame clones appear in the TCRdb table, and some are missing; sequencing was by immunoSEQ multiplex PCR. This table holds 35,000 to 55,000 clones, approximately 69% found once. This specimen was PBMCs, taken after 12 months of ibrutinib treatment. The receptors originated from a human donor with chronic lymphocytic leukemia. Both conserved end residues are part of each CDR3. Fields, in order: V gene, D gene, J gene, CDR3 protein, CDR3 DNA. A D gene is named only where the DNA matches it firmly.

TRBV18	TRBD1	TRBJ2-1	CASSPGQGFSYNEQFF	TGTGCCAGCTCCCCTGGACAGGGGTTTTCCTACAATGAGCAATTCTTC
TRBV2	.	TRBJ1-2	CASTTGTDYGYTF	TGTGCCAGCACCACTGGGACTGATTATGGCTACACCTTC
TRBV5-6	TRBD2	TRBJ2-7	CASSQSGGAPYEQYF	TGTGCCAGCAGCCAGAGCGGGGGGGCCCCCTACGAGCAGTACTTC
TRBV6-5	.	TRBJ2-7	CASRSPLNYEQYF	TGTGCCAGCAGATCCCCCCTCAACTACGAGCAGTACTTC
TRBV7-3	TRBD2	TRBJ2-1	CASSSGLAGGFNEQFF	TGTGCCAGCAGCTCGGGTTTAGCGGGGGGTTTCAATGAGCAGTTCTTC
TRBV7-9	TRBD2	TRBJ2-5	CASSPPSSGGETQYF	TGTGCCAGCAGCCCGCCGAGTAGCGGGGGAGAGACCCAGTACTTC
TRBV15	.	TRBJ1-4	CATSRVGGRGGEKLFF	TGTGCCACCAGCAGAGTCGGAGGCAGGGGAGGAGAAAAACTGTTTTTT
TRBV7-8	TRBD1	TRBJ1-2	CASSERTGGLGSYGYTF	TGTGCCAGCAGCGAAAGGACAGGGGGGCTTGGTAGCTATGGCTACACCTTC
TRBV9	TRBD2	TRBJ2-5	CASSARLAGVSETQYF	TGTGCCAGCAGCGCCCGACTAGCGGGGGTTTCGGAGACCCAGTACTTC
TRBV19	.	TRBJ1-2	CASSTPQGLCTF	TGTGCCAGTAGTACTCCACAGGGTCTATGCACCTTC
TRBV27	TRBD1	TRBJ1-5	CASSFAGGPQPQHF	TGTGCCAGCAGTTTTGCAGGGGGCCCTCAGCCCCAGCATTTT
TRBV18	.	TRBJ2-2	CASSPVETPTGELFF	TGTGCCAGCTCACCAGTGGAAACCCCCACCGGGGAGCTGTTTTTT